The clone carrying this T cell receptor (beta chain) occurred many times. Its antigen is currently unknown. Investigators excluded patients with uncontrolled infection, other autoimmune disease, pregnancy or lactation. CDR3 length equals 17 residues. The germline gives CDR1 SGHNT, CDR2 YENEEA. V lost 1 base to trimming and J lost 0 bases, with 14 bases between them. The sample comes from a study of T cells in Graves' hyperthyroidism and ophthalmopathy. From RNA transcripts, TCR beta CDR3 regions were amplified. HTBI primers were used for first-round RT-PCR of the TCR CDR3. TCRdb itself ran the multiplex PCR reads through MiXCR, one entry per CDR3 protein. This sample has approximately 410,000 distinct CDR3 sequences, with 14% to 15% found just once. Findings of the study overall: Most clonotypes that expanded in the thyroid above 0.001 also showed up in blood.

This receptor was taken from a young man with Graves' ophthalmopathy. V is TRBV11-3 and J is TRBJ2-3, with TRBD2 as a possible D gene (5 bases). Material: blood. CDR3 sequence reads: CASSLGGIPYSTDTQYF. CDR3 nucleotides: TGTGCCAGCAGCTTAGGAGGGATCCCCTATAGCACAGATACGCAGTATTTT.